The T cell receptor beta chain under discussion was sequenced for a study of blood T cell repertoires in COVID-19 (dated by TCRdb to 2019 to 2021). At the level of the whole study: Samples from collaborators originated in the United States, Italy and Spain and spanned both the acute and convalescent phases of COVID-19. Nearly every sample came with metadata listing a de-identified subject ID, COVID-19 status, age in years and sex. HLA class I and class II types, where available, came from metadata supplied by the sample provider rather than from assay-based typing. The repertoires were made available in a free public database intended to serve as a resource for research on the immune response to SARS-CoV-2. Samples were obtained from the ongoing ImmuneRACE study (first 160 participants) and from 1,200 or so subjects provided by 6 global collaborators. The material from the prospective study consisted of cDNA or gDNA derived from T cells, B-cell-depleted T cells, or PBMCs. Subjects who had been exposed to COVID-19, were actively infected with it, or had recovered from it provided the deeply sampled blood TCRbeta repertoires that made up the dataset.

Study-wide findings and limitations: The quantity of clinical and demographic metadata differed by source and by participant and was supplied without curation.

TCRbeta CDR3 regions were amplified from genomic DNA using the immunoSEQ Assay, a bias-controlled multiplex PCR. Processing in the source paper ran as follows. The number of nucleated cells in each sample was estimated from the amplification of reference gene primers within the assay. To quantify the absolute abundance of each unique TCRbeta CDR3 rearrangement, sequence reads were collapsed and filtered. For each sample, productive Simpson clonality was calculated by taking the square root of Simpson's diversity index across productive rearrangements. TCRdb mirrors the immuneACCESS table, restricted to in-frame sequences. Some clones are absent from its copies; in checked studies, under half trace to an unresolved V gene, and the reason for the others is unknown. The DNA was the basis for D and trimming; V, J and clone size are from that table. In all, the sample holds tens of thousands of clones, and roughly four fifths of those were seen once. More than 20% of the sample is in the top ten clones.

V and J lose 6 bases and 11 bases, and a span of 19 bases separates them. Looking up the germline V gene yields CDR1 SQVTM and CDR2 ANQGSEA. Its CDR3 holds 12 amino acids, cysteine through phenylalanine. The DNA shown is the 36-base CDR3, in frame from base 1. In regard to this clone: The antigen it recognizes is unknown. Base qualities are missing; no much larger clone stands one base away.

Each collaborating institution followed its own protocols to collect whole blood in K2EDTA tubes. For TCRbeta analysis, collaborators shipped samples as frozen whole blood, isolated PBMCs, or DNA extracted from either of those sample types. This chain joins TRBV29-1 to TRBJ1-1; TRBD1 is possibly the D segment (5 matching bases). The TCR originated in a human donor in a cohort sampled during active COVID-19. The specimen was peripheral blood. The CDR3 protein: CSVDSQGLGAFF. The sequence in DNA is TGCAGCGTCGACTCTCAGGGCCTCGGGGCTTTCTTT. Beyond the CDR3, the reference TRBV29-1 and TRBJ1-1 genes provide the residues; the full variable domain reads: SAVISQKPSRDICQRGTSLTIQCQVDSQVTMMFWYRQQPGQSLTLIATANQGSEATYESGFVIDKFPISRPNLTFSTLTVSNMSPEDSSIYLCSVDSQGLGAFFGQGTRLTVV.